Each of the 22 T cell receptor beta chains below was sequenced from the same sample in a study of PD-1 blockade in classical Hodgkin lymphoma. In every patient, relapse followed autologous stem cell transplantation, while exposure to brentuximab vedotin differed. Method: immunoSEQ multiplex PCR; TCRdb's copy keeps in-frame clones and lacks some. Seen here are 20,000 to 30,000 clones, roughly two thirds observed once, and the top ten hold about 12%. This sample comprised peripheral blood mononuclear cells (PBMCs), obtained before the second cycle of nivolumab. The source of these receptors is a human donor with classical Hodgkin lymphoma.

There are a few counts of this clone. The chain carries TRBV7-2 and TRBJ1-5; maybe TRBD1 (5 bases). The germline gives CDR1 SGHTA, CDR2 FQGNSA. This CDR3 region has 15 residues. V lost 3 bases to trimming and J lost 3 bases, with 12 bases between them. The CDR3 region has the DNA TGTGCCAGCAGCTTTCGGGGGACGCCCAATCAGCCCCAGCATTTT. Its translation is CASSFRGTPNQPQHF. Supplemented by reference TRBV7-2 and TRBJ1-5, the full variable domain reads GAGVSQSPSNKVTEKGKDVELRCDPISGHTALYWYRQSLGQGLEFLIYFQGNSAPDKSGLPSDRFSAERTGGSVSTLTIQRTQQEDSAVYLCASSFRGTPNQPQHFGDGTRLSIL.

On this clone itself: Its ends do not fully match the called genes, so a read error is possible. The CDR3 spells CASSRDRARWDF. The CDR3 DNA reads as TGTGCCAGCAGCAGGGACAGGGCCCGGTGGGACTTC. V and J are TRBV2 and TRBJ1-2; 9 positions match TRBD1. The CDR3 spans 12 residues. CDR1 and CDR2 (germline): SNHLY, FYNNEI.

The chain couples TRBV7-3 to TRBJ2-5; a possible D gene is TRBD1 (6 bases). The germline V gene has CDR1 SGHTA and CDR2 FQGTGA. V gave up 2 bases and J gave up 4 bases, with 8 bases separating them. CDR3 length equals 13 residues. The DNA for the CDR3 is TGTGCCAGCAGCTTATCAGGGGTAGAGACCCAGTACTTC. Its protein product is CASSLSGVETQYF.

This chain's CDR3 is CASRTLAGGPRVFF. The CDR3 nucleotides read TGTGCCAGTAGAACACTAGCGGGAGGGCCGAGGGTGTTCTTC. The rearrangement links TRBV19 to TRBJ2-1; TRBD2 aligns across 13 bases. The J segment lost 15 bases and the V segment lost 6 bases, leaving 11 bases of the junction unmatched. Germline CDR1 is LNHDA and CDR2 is SQIVND (reference sequence). CDR3 length equals 14 residues.

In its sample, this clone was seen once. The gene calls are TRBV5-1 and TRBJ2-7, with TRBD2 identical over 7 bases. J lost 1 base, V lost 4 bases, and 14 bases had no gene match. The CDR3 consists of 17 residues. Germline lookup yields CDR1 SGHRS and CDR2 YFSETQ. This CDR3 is CASSPRVRGVNSYEQYF. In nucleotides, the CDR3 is TGCGCCAGCAGCCCCCGAGTACGGGGGGTCAATTCCTACGAGCAGTACTTC.

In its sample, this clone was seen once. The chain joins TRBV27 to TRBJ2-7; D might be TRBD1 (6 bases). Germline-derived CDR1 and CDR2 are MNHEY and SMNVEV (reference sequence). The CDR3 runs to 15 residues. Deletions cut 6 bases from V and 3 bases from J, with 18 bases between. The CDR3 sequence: CASRRQASGYYEQYF. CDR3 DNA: TGTGCCAGCAGACGACAGGCCTCGGGGTACTACGAGCAGTACTTC.

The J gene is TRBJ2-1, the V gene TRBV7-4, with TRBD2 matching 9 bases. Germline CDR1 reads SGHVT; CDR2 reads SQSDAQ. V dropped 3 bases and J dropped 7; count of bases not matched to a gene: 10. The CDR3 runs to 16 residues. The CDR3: CASSLGLAGVVNEQFF. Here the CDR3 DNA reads TGTGCCAGCAGCTTGGGCTTAGCGGGAGTAGTAAATGAGCAGTTCTTC.

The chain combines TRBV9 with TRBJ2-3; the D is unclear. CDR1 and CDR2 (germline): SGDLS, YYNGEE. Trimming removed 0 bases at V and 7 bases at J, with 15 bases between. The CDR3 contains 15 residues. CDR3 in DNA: TGTGCCAGCAGCGTAGCGGCAGGAACTTCGAATACGCAGTATTTT. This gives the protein CASSVAAGTSNTQYF.

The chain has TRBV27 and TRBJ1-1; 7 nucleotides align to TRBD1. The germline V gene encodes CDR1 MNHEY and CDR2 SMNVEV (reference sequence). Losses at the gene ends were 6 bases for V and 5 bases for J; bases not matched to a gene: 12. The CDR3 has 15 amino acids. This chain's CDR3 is CASSRLGSGGTEAFF. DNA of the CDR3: TGTGCCAGCAGCCGTTTGGGATCAGGGGGAACTGAAGCTTTCTTT.

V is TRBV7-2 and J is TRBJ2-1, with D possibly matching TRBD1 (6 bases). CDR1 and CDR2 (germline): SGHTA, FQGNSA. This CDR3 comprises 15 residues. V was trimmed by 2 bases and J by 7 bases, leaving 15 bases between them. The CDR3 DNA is TGTGCCAGCAGCTTATATCTCAGGGGTGGGAATGAGCAGTTCTTC. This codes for CASSLYLRGGNEQFF.

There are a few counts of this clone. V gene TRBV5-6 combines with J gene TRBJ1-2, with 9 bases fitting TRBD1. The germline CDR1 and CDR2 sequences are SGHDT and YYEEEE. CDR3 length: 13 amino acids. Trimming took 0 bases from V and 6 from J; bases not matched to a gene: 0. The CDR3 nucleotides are TGTGCCAGCAGCTTGGGGACAGGGGATGGCTACACCTTC. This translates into CASSLGTGDGYTF.

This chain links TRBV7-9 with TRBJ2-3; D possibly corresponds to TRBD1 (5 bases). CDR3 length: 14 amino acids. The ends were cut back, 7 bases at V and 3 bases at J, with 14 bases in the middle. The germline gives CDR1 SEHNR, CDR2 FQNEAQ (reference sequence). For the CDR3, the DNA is TGTGCCAGCACCCTAAAAGGGGCTACAGATACGCAGTATTTT. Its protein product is CASTLKGATDTQYF.

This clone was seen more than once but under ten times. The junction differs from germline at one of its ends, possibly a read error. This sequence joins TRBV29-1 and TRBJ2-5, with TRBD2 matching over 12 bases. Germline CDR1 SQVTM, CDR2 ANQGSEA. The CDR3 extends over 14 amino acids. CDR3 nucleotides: TGCAGCGCAAGACTAGCGGGGGCAAGAGAGGCCCAGTACTTC. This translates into CSARLAGAREAQYF.

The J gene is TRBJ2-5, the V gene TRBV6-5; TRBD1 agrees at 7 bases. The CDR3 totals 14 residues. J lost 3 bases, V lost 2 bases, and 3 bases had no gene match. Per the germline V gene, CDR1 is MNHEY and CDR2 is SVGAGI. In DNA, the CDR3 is TGTGCCAGCAGTTACCTTGGACAGGAAGAGACCCAGTACTTC. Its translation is CASSYLGQEETQYF.

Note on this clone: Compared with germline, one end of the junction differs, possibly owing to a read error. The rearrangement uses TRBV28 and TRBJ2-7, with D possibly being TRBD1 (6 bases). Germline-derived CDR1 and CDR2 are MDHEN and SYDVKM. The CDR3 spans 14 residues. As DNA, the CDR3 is TGTGCCAGCAGTTTGCCGGGACAATTACTTAGTATGAACTTC. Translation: CASSLPGQLLSMNF.

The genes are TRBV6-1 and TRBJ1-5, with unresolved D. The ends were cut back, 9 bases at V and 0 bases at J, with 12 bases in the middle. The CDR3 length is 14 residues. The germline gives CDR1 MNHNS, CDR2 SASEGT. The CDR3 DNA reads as TGTGCCAGTTACTCTGGATATAGCAATCAGCCCCAGCATTTT. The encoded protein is CASYSGYSNQPQHF.

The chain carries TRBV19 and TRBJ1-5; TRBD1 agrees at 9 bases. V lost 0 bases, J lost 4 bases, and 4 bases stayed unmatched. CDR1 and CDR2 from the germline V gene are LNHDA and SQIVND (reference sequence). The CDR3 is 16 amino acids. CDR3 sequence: CASSIDGTGSNQPQHF. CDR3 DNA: TGTGCCAGTAGTATAGACGGGACAGGGAGTAATCAGCCCCAGCATTTT.

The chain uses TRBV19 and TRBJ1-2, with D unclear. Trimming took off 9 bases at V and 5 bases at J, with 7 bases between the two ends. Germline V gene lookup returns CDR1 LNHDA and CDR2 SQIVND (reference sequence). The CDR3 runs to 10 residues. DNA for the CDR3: TGTGCCAGCCGAGGATATGGCTACACCTTC. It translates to CASRGYGYTF.

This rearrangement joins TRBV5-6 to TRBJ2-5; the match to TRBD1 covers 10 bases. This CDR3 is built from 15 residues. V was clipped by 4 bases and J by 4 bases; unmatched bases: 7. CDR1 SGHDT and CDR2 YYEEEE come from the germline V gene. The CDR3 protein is CASSVGTGVRETQYF. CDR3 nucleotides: TGTGCCAGCAGCGTCGGGACAGGGGTAAGAGAGACCCAGTACTTC.

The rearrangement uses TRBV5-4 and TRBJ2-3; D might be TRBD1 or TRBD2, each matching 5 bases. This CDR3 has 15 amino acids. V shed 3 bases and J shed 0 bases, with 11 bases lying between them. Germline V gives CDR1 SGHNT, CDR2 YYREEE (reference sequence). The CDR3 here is CASSSPGTSTDTQYF. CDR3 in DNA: TGTGCCAGCAGCTCTCCGGGGACGAGCACAGATACGCAGTATTTT.

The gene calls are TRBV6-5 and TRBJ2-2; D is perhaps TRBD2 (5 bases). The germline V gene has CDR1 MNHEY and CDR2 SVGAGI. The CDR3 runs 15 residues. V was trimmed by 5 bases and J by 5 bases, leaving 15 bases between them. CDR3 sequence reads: CASSARVSGTGELFF. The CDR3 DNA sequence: TGTGCCAGCAGTGCTAGAGTCTCGGGGACCGGGGAGCTGTTTTTT.

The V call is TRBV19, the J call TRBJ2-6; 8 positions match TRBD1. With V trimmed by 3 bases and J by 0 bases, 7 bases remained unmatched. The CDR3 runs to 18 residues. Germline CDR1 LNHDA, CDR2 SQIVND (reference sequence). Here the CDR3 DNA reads TGTGCCAGTAGTATCCAGACAGGGGCCAGCTCTGGGGCCAACGTCCTGACTTTC. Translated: CASSIQTGASSGANVLTF.